Below are 8 T cell receptor beta chains sequenced from a single sample in a study of neurological immune-mediated disorders (dated by TCRdb to between 2017 and 2020). To prepare the library, 5' RACE was applied. Sequencing instrument: Illumina HiSeq 2500. The public reads were reprocessed in TCRdb via fastp at Q25 and MiXCR, keeping in-frame beta chains. Every distinct CDR3 protein forms one entry, paired with its most common genes and DNA. In all, the sample holds about 22,000 distinct CDR3 sequences, and 15% to 20% of those were seen once. Roughly 7% of the sample is taken by the ten largest. Specimen: CD8+ T cells from blood. The origin of the receptors is a woman aged 18-29 years with multiple sclerosis.

This clonotype was seen repeatedly, ten times or more. This chain uses TRBV7-2 with TRBJ1-4; D uncertain. The V gene lost 2 bases and the J gene lost 8 bases, with 12 bases spanning the gap. CDR1 SGHTA and CDR2 FQGNSA come from the germline V gene. This CDR3 has 14 amino acids. CDR3 DNA: TGTGCCAGCAGCTTATTTGGGGAGGAAGAAAAACTGTTTTTT. Translation: CASSLFGEEEKLFF.

This clonotype occurred many times. The chain joins TRBV20-1 to TRBJ2-2, with 13 positions matching TRBD2. Germline V CDR1 and CDR2: DFQATT, SNEGSKA (reference sequence). With V trimmed by 3 bases and J by 2 bases, 6 bases remained unmatched. The CDR3 is made up of 17 amino acids. CDR3: CSAREGTSGVNTGELFF. CDR3 in DNA: TGCAGTGCTAGGGAGGGGACTAGCGGGGTAAACACCGGGGAGCTGTTTTTT.

This clonotype was seen only a few times. V and J are TRBV10-2 and TRBJ2-3; possible D gene TRBD1, 6 bases. V was pared by 0 bases and J by 0 bases, with 19 bases between. This CDR3 is 19 amino acids long. Per germline, CDR1 WSHSY and CDR2 SAAADI. CDR3 residues: CASSESIVLGALSTDTQYF. In DNA, the CDR3 is TGCGCCAGCAGTGAGTCGATTGTATTGGGGGCTTTAAGCACAGATACGCAGTATTTT.

This clonotype was detected many times. The chain carries TRBV12-3 or TRBV12-4 and TRBJ2-1; 9 bases line up with TRBD1. J gave up 10 bases and V 4 bases, and 2 bases lay outside the gene matches. CDR3 length: 12 residues. The CDR3 DNA follows: TGTGCCAGCAGTTATACAGGGGGCGAGCAGTTCTTC. Amino acid sequence: CASSYTGGEQFF.

This clonotype was counted at least ten times. The chain links TRBV7-6 to TRBJ1-2; a possible D gene is TRBD1 (5 bases). The CDR3 consists of 15 residues. The germline CDR1 and CDR2 sequences are SGHVS and FNYEAQ. V was shortened by 1 base and J by 8 bases, with 17 bases between the two germline ends. The CDR3 DNA reads TGTGCCAGCAGCTTAGGCGGCAAGGGGCTGGAGGGCTACACCTTC. Encoded protein: CASSLGGKGLEGYTF.

This clonotype appeared many times. The chain combines TRBV7-6 with TRBJ2-5; D unclear. The CDR3 has 14 residues. The V end lost 2 bases, the J end lost 3 bases, and 10 bases lay between the germline ends. Germline CDR1 and CDR2: SGHVS and FNYEAQ. The CDR3 region has the DNA TGTGCCAGCAGCTTATATGGCAGCAAAGAGACCCAGTACTTC. The encoded protein is CASSLYGSKETQYF.

CDR3 DNA sequence: TGTGCCTGGAGGTGGGGGAACACTGAAGCTTTCTTT. This gives the protein CAWRWGNTEAFF. This sequence joins TRBV30 and TRBJ1-1; D call uncertain. The germline gives CDR1 GTSNPN, CDR2 SVGIG (reference sequence). CDR3 length equals 12 residues. Trimming cost V 3 bases and J 1 base, with 6 bases left between them.

This clonotype was observed at least ten times. The chain links TRBV15 to TRBJ1-2, with 11 nucleotides matching TRBD1. The CDR3 length is 21 residues. Germline assignment: CDR1 LNHNV and CDR2 YYDKDF (reference sequence). V was pared by 8 bases and J by 8 bases, with 31 bases of the junction left unmatched. This CDR3 reads CATHSGGRTGGFLTTPWGYTF. In DNA form, the CDR3 reads TGTGCCACCCACAGCGGGGGTAGGACAGGGGGCTTCCTAACCACGCCGTGGGGCTACACCTTC.